This entry lists 13 T cell receptor beta chains sequenced from one sample in a study of blood T cell repertoires in COVID-19 (TCRdb year 2020). The method was the immunoSEQ multiplex PCR assay. TCRdb obtained this table from immuneACCESS and retained in-frame rearrangements with V and J assigned. These tables miss some clones; where compared with another copy, unresolved V genes account for less than half of the shortfall, and the remainder is unexplained. This sample is represented by around 300,000 clones; approximately 92% of them were singletons. Over 2% of the sample comes from the top ten. Material for sequencing was PBMCs or T cells enriched from blood (not recorded which). Source of these receptors: a woman aged 18-35 years who had recovered from COVID-19.

The V gene is TRBV27, the J gene TRBJ2-3; the match to TRBD2 covers 10 bases. Germline lookup yields CDR1 MNHEY and CDR2 SMNVEV (reference sequence). This CDR3 has 16 amino acids. After removal of 3 bases from V and 3 bases from J, the junction contained 6 bases not matched to a gene. The CDR3 reads CASSFLAGGPTDTQYF. The CDR3, as DNA: TGTGCCAGCAGTTTCTTAGCGGGGGGCCCTACAGATACGCAGTATTTT.

This clone turned up a few times. The rearrangement uses TRBV12-3 or TRBV12-4 and TRBJ1-2; possibly TRBD1 for D (6 bases). The CDR3 loop spans 13 amino acids. V shed 6 bases and J shed 6 bases, with 14 bases lying between them. The CDR3 DNA follows: TGTGCCAGCAGGCACGATCCAGGGGATGGCTACACCTTC. It encodes CASRHDPGDGYTF.

As to this clone: Distinct nucleotide sequences in the sample also encode this CDR3. J is TRBJ2-5 and V is TRBV27; 7 bases align to TRBD1. In germline, CDR1 is MNHEY, CDR2 SMNVEV (reference sequence). The junction had 6 bases not matched to a gene; V was cut back by 6 bases and J by 2 bases. CDR3 length: 14 amino acids. CDR3 in amino acids: CASSYGTEQETQYF. The CDR3 DNA sequence: TGTGCCAGCAGCTATGGGACAGAACAAGAGACCCAGTACTTC.

This rearrangement joins TRBV6-5 to TRBJ1-6; no clear D gene. V lost 7 bases to trimming and J lost 7 bases, with 17 bases between them. CDR1 is MNHEY, CDR2 SVGAGI, per germline. The CDR3 covers 15 residues. The CDR3 is CASTLGLAGNSPLHF. The CDR3 DNA sequence: TGTGCCAGCACCTTAGGGCTCGCGGGGAATTCACCCCTCCACTTT.

V and J are TRBV2 and TRBJ1-4, with D possibly TRBD1 on 6 matching bases. Germline CDR1 and CDR2: SNHLY and FYNNEI. The ends were cut back, 9 bases at V and 8 bases at J, with 16 bases in the middle. There are 13 residues in the CDR3. The CDR3 loop reads CASEQGSGEKLFF. The CDR3 DNA sequence: TGTGCCAGTGAACAGGGTTCTGGCGAAAAACTGTTTTTT.

The chain couples TRBV9 to TRBJ2-2, with 7 nucleotides matching TRBD1. J gave up 0 bases and V 4 bases, and 15 bases lay outside the gene matches. Germline V CDR1 and CDR2: SGDLS, YYNGEE. The CDR3 covers 19 residues. CDR3 residues: CASSPKNRGGNANTGELFF. The CDR3, as DNA: TGTGCCAGCAGCCCCAAGAACAGGGGTGGGAACGCGAACACCGGGGAGCTGTTTTTT.

In this sample, this clone turned up a few times. The chain carries TRBV30 and TRBJ2-5, with D maybe TRBD2 (6 bases). The length of the CDR3 is 16 residues. Trimming left V 0 bases short and J 5 bases short, with 19 bases between. Germline CDR1 and CDR2: GTSNPN and SVGIG (reference sequence). CDR3 loop: CAWSVFRGARRETQYF. For the CDR3, the DNA is TGTGCCTGGAGTGTATTCCGCGGGGCCCGGCGGGAGACCCAGTACTTC. Filled out from reference TRBV30 and TRBJ2-5, the complete variable domain reads SQTIHQWPATLVQPVGSPLSLECTVEGTSNPNLYWYRQAAGRGLQLLFYSVGIGQISSEVPQNLSASRPQDRQFILSSKKLLLSDSGFYLCAWSVFRGARRETQYFGPGTRLLVL.

The chain uses TRBV5-1 and TRBJ2-3, with 7 bases matching TRBD1. The V and J ends lost 4 bases and 0 bases, in that order; junction bases with no gene match: 5. CDR1 is SGHRS and CDR2 is YFSETQ in the germline V gene. The CDR3 spans 15 residues. CDR3 sequence: CASSPDRLSTDTQYF. DNA for the CDR3: TGCGCCAGCAGCCCGGACAGGTTAAGCACAGATACGCAGTATTTT.

CDR3 nucleotides: TGCGCCAGCAGCATCGGACAGGGCCTCACAGATACGCAGTATTTT. As protein: CASSIGQGLTDTQYF. The chain uses TRBV5-1 and TRBJ2-3, with 8 nucleotides matching TRBD1. V shed 4 bases and J 2 bases; nucleotides not matched to a gene: 6. The CDR3 has 15 amino acids. Germline CDR1 is SGHRS and CDR2 is YFSETQ.

The chain joins TRBV2 to TRBJ1-5; unclear D gene. The CDR3 runs to 15 residues. Between the trimmed V and J ends, which lost 4 bases and 0 bases, there was a span of 10 bases. Germline CDR1 is SNHLY and CDR2 is FYNNEI. CDR3 sequence: CASSGREGSNQPQHF. In DNA, the CDR3 is TGTGCCAGCAGTGGACGGGAAGGTAGCAATCAGCCCCAGCATTTT.

The CDR3 region is CASTLPGVDTQYF. In DNA, the CDR3 is TGTGCCAGCACCCTACCAGGGGTAGATACGCAGTATTTT. The chain uses TRBV28 and TRBJ2-3, with D maybe TRBD1 (6 bases). The germline gives CDR1 MDHEN, CDR2 SYDVKM. The CDR3 extends over 13 amino acids. The germline V and J ends were trimmed by 7 bases and 5 bases, with 13 bases remaining between them. The whole variable domain, remainder taken from reference TRBV28 and TRBJ2-3, is DVKVTQSSRYLVKRTGEKVFLECVQDMDHENMFWYRQDPGLGLRLIYFSYDVKMKEKGDIPEGYSVSREKKERFSLILESASTNQTSMYLCASTLPGVDTQYFGPGTRLTVL.

V and J are TRBV5-1 and TRBJ1-2; perhaps TRBD1 as D (6 bases). Germline V gene sequence: CDR1 SGHRS, CDR2 YFSETQ. V was trimmed by 0 bases and J by 7 bases, leaving 10 bases between them. CDR3 length: 13 residues. DNA for the CDR3: TGCGCCAGCAGCTTGGAACAGGGCTTTGGCTACACCTTC. This translates into CASSLEQGFGYTF.

This clone was observed a few times. The chain combines TRBV6-2 or TRBV6-3 with TRBJ2-3; 11 nucleotides agree with TRBD2. The V and J ends lost 5 bases and 4 bases, in that order; junction bases with no gene match: 11. The germline V gene has CDR1 MNHEY and CDR2 SVGEGT. The CDR3 covers 17 residues. CDR3: CASSLSLAGGPSDTQYF. CDR3 nucleotide sequence: TGTGCCAGCAGTCTTAGTTTAGCGGGGGGGCCCTCAGATACGCAGTATTTT.